This is a list of T cell receptor beta chains from one sample in a study of T cell changes during pregnancy in multiple sclerosis. Measured with immunoSEQ multiplex PCR; TCRdb has only the in-frame clones, and not every one. The data contain about 50,000 clones, roughly 92% of them singletons. Sequenced material: CD4+ T cells from peripheral blood mononuclear cells, taken before pregnancy. Receptors originate from a female donor with multiple sclerosis, enrolled in a pregnancy study. Both conserved end residues are part of each CDR3. The order of the fields is D gene, J gene, clone size, CDR3 length, V gene, CDR3 DNA, CDR3 protein. The D gene is left open where the match is weak. Where a row states a size, it is once, few, many or the class of an expanded clone; other rows omit it.

>TRBD2|TRBJ2-7|NA|13|TRBV30
TGTGCCTGGAGTCCCGGACTAGCTCGTGAGCAGTACTTC
CAWSPGLAREQYF
>NA|TRBJ2-7|once|16|TRBV4-2
TGTGCCAGCAGCCAAGATACGAGTTTCCTAGGGGGCGAGCAGTACTTC
CASSQDTSFLGGEQYF
>TRBD2|TRBJ2-1|NA|15|TRBV19
TGTGCCAGTAGTCAATTAGCGGGAGTAGTCAATGAGCAGTTCTTC
CASSQLAGVVNEQFF
>NA|TRBJ2-7|NA|13|TRBV6-1
TGTGCCAGCAACCGCTTACCGGGACTCTTAGAGTACTTC
CASNRLPGLLEYF
>TRBD2|TRBJ2-1|NA|15|TRBV11-2
TGTGCCAGCAGCTCGGGGGGACTGGCCTACAATGAGCAGTTCTTC
CASSSGGLAYNEQFF
>NA|TRBJ1-1|NA|15|TRBV9
TGTGCCAGCAGCGTAGATGCAGGGTATAACACTGAAGCTTTCTTT
CASSVDAGYNTEAFF
>TRBD1|TRBJ1-3|once|15|TRBV6-1
TGTGCCAGCAGGGGTACAGGGGGATCTGGAAACACCATATATTTT
CASRGTGGSGNTIYF
>NA|TRBJ2-5|once|14|TRBV2
TGTGCCAGCAGTGGGGGCAGGTTCTTAGAGACCCAGTACTTC
CASSGGRFLETQYF
>TRBD2|TRBJ2-7|NA|14|TRBV10-3
TGTGCCATCAGTCATACCAGCGGGGGGCTCGAGCAGTACTTC
CAISHTSGGLEQYF
>NA|TRBJ1-5|NA|13|TRBV27
TGTGCCAGCAGTATCAGTTGGCATCAGCCCCAGCATTTT
CASSISWHQPQHF
>NA|TRBJ2-1|NA|15|TRBV19
TGTGCCAGTAGTATATCGGCGGCCGCACCCAATGAGCAGTTCTTC
CASSISAAAPNEQFF
>NA|TRBJ2-2|NA|17|TRBV9
TGTGCCAGCAGCGTGGGACTCTCCAATTACTACACCGGGGAGCTGTTTTTT
CASSVGLSNYYTGELFF
>NA|TRBJ1-3|NA|15|TRBV19
TGTGCCAGTAGGCCCACACAGGGACCTGGAAACACCATATATTTT
CASRPTQGPGNTIYF
>NA|TRBJ1-4|NA|15|TRBV4-2
TGTGCCAGCAGCCAAGATGGCCAGGGCAAAGAAAAACTGTTTTTT
CASSQDGQGKEKLFF
>TRBD1|TRBJ2-5|NA|13|TRBV5-1
TGCGCCAGCAGACCAGGGGGTCAAGAGACCCAGTACTTC
CASRPGGQETQYF
>NA|TRBJ2-7|NA|11|TRBV7-2
TGTGCCAGCAGCTTAGGGAGGCCCCCCCAATTC
CASSLGRPPQF
>NA|TRBJ2-1|NA|13|TRBV5-4
TGTGCCAGCAGCGAAGACAGCATTAATGAGCAGTTCTTC
CASSEDSINEQFF
>TRBD2|TRBJ2-2|NA|17|TRBV7-2
TGTGCCAGCAGCTTAGCTCCCGCGGGAGCGGTGAACGGGGAGCTGTTTTTT
CASSLAPAGAVNGELFF
>NA|TRBJ1-6|once|15|TRBV7-8
TGTGCCAGCAGCTTAGCGAGCTCCTATAATTCACCCCTCCACTTT
CASSLASSYNSPLHF
>NA|TRBJ1-5|once|14|TRBV19
TGTGCCAGTATGGAACAGGGAATCAATCAGCCCCAGCATTTT
CASMEQGINQPQHF
>NA|TRBJ1-1|NA|13|TRBV18
TGTGCCAGCTCAGGGCGAAGGAACACTGAAGCTTTCTTT
CASSGRRNTEAFF
>TRBD1|TRBJ2-7|NA|16|TRBV27
TGTGCCAGCAGTGCCGAAACCGGACAGGGAGCCTACGAGCAGTACTTC
CASSAETGQGAYEQYF
>TRBD2|TRBJ2-4|once|17|TRBV19
TGTGCCAGTAGGGAACTCCTAGCGGGTTCTTCCAAAAACATTCAGTACTTC
CASRELLAGSSKNIQYF
>TRBD1|TRBJ2-2|NA|15|TRBV5-8
TGTGCCAGCAGCTCCGGACAGGGGGACACCGGGGAGCTGTTTTTT
CASSSGQGDTGELFF
>TRBD2|TRBJ2-7|NA|15|TRBV4-2
TGTGCCAGCAGCCGCCCCGGGACTAGCGGGAGCGAGCAGTACTTC
CASSRPGTSGSEQYF
>TRBD1|TRBJ2-7|NA|14|TRBV6-5
TGTGCCAGCAGACAAGGGGGCGCATTCTACGAGCAGTACTTC
CASRQGGAFYEQYF
>TRBD1|TRBJ1-4|NA|15|TRBV25-1
TGTGCCAGCAGTGAGCTGACAGGGAATTATGAAAAACTGTTTTTT
CASSELTGNYEKLFF
>NA|TRBJ2-1|NA|15|TRBV7-6
TGTGCCAGCAGCTCGGAAGGGGGAGCTAGTAATGAGCAGTTCTTC
CASSSEGGASNEQFF